This T cell receptor beta chain is from a study of blood T cell repertoires in COVID-19. Study overall: Sites across the United States, Italy and Spain contributed samples from acute and convalescent COVID-19. The analysed material was cDNA or gDNA that came from T cells, B-cell-depleted T cells, or PBMCs.

Original processing methods: Reference gene primer amplification in the assay estimated nucleated cell counts. Sequencing was performed with immunoSEQ multiplex PCR; in TCRdb, only in-frame clones are kept and a portion is missing. The V and J calls and clone size are taken from that table; D and trimming were inferred from the DNA. Of over 25,000 clones in the sample, approximately 91% were seen once. The CDR3 extends over 14 amino acids. Germline V gene data show CDR1 as MNHEY and CDR2 as SMNVEV (reference sequence). V shed 3 bases and J 2 bases; nucleotides not matched to a gene: 2. This clone was recorded only once.

The sample taken for sequencing was peripheral blood. The receptor's source is a man in his 60s with acute or convalescent COVID-19. The chain joins TRBV27 to TRBJ1-2; 8 bases line up with TRBD1. The CDR3 sequence: CASSLAGGNYGYTF. CDR3 bases: TGTGCCAGCAGTTTGGCAGGGGGCAACTATGGCTACACCTTC.